Following are 21 T cell receptor beta chains from one sample sequenced in a study of T cell repertoires in cytomegalovirus infection. Their antigens remain unidentified. MiXCR was run by TCRdb on the reads, yielding one entry per CDR3 protein. The sample has 700,000 to 850,000 distinct CDR3 sequences, 32% seen once. The sequencing used cultured CD8+ T cells from PBMCs, collected from culture after CMV antigen stimulation. All receptors derive from a human donor in good health (CMV status not recorded). Some clones in this sample may be carry-over from other donors' samples.

The V and J genes are TRBV7-9 and TRBJ1-1; D gene ambiguous. CDR1 and CDR2 (germline): SEHNR, FQNEAQ (reference sequence). V gave up 5 bases and J gave up 5 bases, with 15 bases separating them. The CDR3 is 14 amino acids. The CDR3 DNA follows: TGTGCCAGCAGCCCCTCAAGTAGGAGGACTGAAGCTTTCTTT. Amino acids: CASSPSSRRTEAFF.

The V call is TRBV27, the J call TRBJ2-1; D remains ambiguous. The CDR3 runs 15 residues. Deletions cut 0 bases from V and 6 bases from J, with 12 bases between. Germline V gene lookup returns CDR1 MNHEY and CDR2 SMNVEV (reference sequence). CDR3 sequence reads: CASSLSTTARNEQFF. CDR3 DNA: TGTGCCAGCAGTTTATCGACAACAGCTCGCAATGAGCAGTTCTTC.

The sample holds a few counts of this clonotype. The rearrangement joins TRBV5-6 to TRBJ2-1; TRBD2 is a possible D gene (7 bases). CDR3 size: 16 residues. The V end lost 2 bases, the J end lost 6 bases, and 18 bases lay between the germline ends. Germline V gives CDR1 SGHDT, CDR2 YYEEEE. Written as DNA, the CDR3 is TGTGCCAGCAGCTTTGGTTGGGGGGGGGCCGTCAATGAGCAGTTCTTC. Translation: CASSFGWGGAVNEQFF. The complete variable domain, with remaining parts taken from reference TRBV5-6 and TRBJ2-1, reads DAGVTQSPTHLIKTRGQQVTLRCSPKSGHDTVSWYQQALGQGPQFIFQYYEEEERQRGNFPDRFSGHQFPNYSSELNVNALLLGDSALYLCASSFGWGGAVNEQFFGPGTRLTVL.

The V and J genes are TRBV6-5 and TRBJ2-1; D ambiguous. V gave up 2 bases and J gave up 1 base, with 15 bases separating them. The CDR3 loop spans 17 amino acids. Germline CDR1 and CDR2: MNHEY and SVGAGI. Here the CDR3 reads CASSYRPLVRSYNEQFF. DNA of the CDR3: TGTGCCAGCAGTTACCGGCCCCTCGTGAGGTCCTACAATGAGCAGTTCTTC.

This clonotype was recorded a few times. The chain carries TRBV12-3 or TRBV12-4 and TRBJ2-7; tentative D call: TRBD1 (5 bases). The CDR3 is made up of 14 amino acids. The V end was cut by 5 bases, the J end by 7 bases, with 18 bases between. CDR3 sequence: CASSATDRHGEQYV. The CDR3 DNA reads TGTGCCAGCAGTGCCACCGACAGACATGGGGAGCAGTACGTC.

This clonotype was observed a few times. The chain uses TRBV7-9 and TRBJ2-6; no firm D call. The CDR3 loop spans 14 amino acids. From germline, CDR1 is SEHNR and CDR2 FQNEAQ (reference sequence). V was trimmed by 6 bases and J by 0 bases, leaving 6 bases between them. For the CDR3, the DNA is TGTGCCAGCAGTAGGGTCTCTGGGGCCAACGTCCTGACTTTC. Protein product: CASSRVSGANVLTF.

The chain recombines TRBV10-3 with TRBJ2-7; D might be TRBD1 (6 bases). From germline, CDR1 is ENHRY and CDR2 SYGVKD. The V and J ends lost 2 bases and 4 bases respectively, with 12 bases between them. The length of the CDR3 is 14 residues. CDR3 protein: CAISEGQNNYEQYF. CDR3 coding DNA: TGTGCCATCAGTGAGGGACAGAACAATTACGAGCAGTACTTC.

The chain joins TRBV20-1 to TRBJ1-2, with TRBD1 matching 9 bases. CDR3 length: 15 residues. J lost 8 bases, V lost 1 base, and 11 bases had no gene match. CDR1 and CDR2 (germline): DFQATT, SNEGSKA (reference sequence). The CDR3 region is CSARVGQGYLEGYTF. The CDR3 nucleotides are TGCAGTGCTAGAGTGGGACAGGGCTATTTGGAAGGCTACACCTTC.

This clonotype was detected many times. The V and J genes are TRBV7-9 and TRBJ2-7; D uncertain. V lost 2 bases to trimming and J lost 6 bases, with 8 bases between them. This CDR3 contains 12 residues. Germline CDR1 and CDR2: SEHNR and FQNEAQ (reference sequence). Here the CDR3 DNA reads TGTGCCAGCAGCTTATCATACGGCGAGCAGTACTTC. This encodes CASSLSYGEQYF.

The chain joins TRBV12-3 or TRBV12-4 to TRBJ1-1, with no clear D. The CDR3 has 13 residues. V dropped 3 bases and J dropped 1 base, with 6 bases sitting between them. The CDR3 protein is CASSFRTNTEAFF. The CDR3 nucleotides are TGTGCCAGCAGTTTCCGCACGAACACTGAAGCTTTCTTT.

The chain carries TRBV7-9 and TRBJ1-2; TRBD1 agrees at 9 bases. V dropped 5 bases and J dropped 4; count of bases not matched to a gene: 5. This CDR3 has 14 residues. Germline loops: CDR1 SEHNR, CDR2 FQNEAQ (reference sequence). CDR3 DNA sequence: TGTGCCAGCAGCCGGACAGGGGTTATCTATGGCTACACCTTC. It is translated as CASSRTGVIYGYTF.

This sequence joins TRBV4-2 and TRBJ2-2; D is perhaps TRBD1 (5 bases). Germline V gives CDR1 LGHNA, CDR2 YNFKEQ. V dropped 1 base and J dropped 5 bases, with 14 bases sitting between them. The CDR3 spans 16 residues. The CDR3, as DNA: TGTGCCAGCAGCCAAGTCAGGGTAGCTTGGACCGGGGAGCTGTTTTTT. It specifies CASSQVRVAWTGELFF.

This clonotype was recorded a few times. The chain recombines TRBV6-5 with TRBJ1-2; D gene ambiguous. V lost 0 bases and J 8 bases, leaving 16 bases between the germline ends. This CDR3 is 15 amino acids long. In germline, CDR1 is MNHEY, CDR2 SVGAGI. CDR3 region: CASSYSMGSHGGYTF. The CDR3, as DNA: TGTGCCAGCAGTTACTCGATGGGTTCCCACGGCGGCTACACCTTC.

The rearrangement joins TRBV4-3 to TRBJ2-2; TRBD1 might be the D (5 bases). Trimming left V 0 bases short and J 6 bases short, with 11 bases between. Germline loops: CDR1 LGHNA, CDR2 YSLEER. CDR3 length: 15 residues. The CDR3 coding sequence is TGCGCCAGCAGCCAAGATCCCCCCAGGGCCGGGGAGCTGTTTTTT. This translates into CASSQDPPRAGELFF.

The V call is TRBV7-8, the J call TRBJ2-3; no clear D gene. The CDR3 contains 15 residues. Germline lookup yields CDR1 SGHVS and CDR2 FQNEAQ. V lost 0 bases and J lost 4, with 11 bases in between. The CDR3 loop is CASSLALGLADTQYF. The CDR3 coding sequence is TGTGCCAGCAGCTTAGCGCTAGGGCTGGCAGATACGCAGTATTTT. Variable domain in full (rest from reference TRBV7-8 and TRBJ2-3): GAGVSQSPRYKVAKRGQDVALRCDPISGHVSLFWYQQALGQGPEFLTYFQNEAQLDKSGLPSDRFFAERPEGSVSTLKIQRTQQEDSAVYLCASSLALGLADTQYFGPGTRLTVL.

This clonotype was seen a few times. The V call is TRBV24-1, the J call TRBJ1-2; no reliable D call. Germline CDR1 KGHDR, CDR2 SFDVKD. V lost 7 bases and J 0 bases, leaving 11 bases between the germline ends. This CDR3 is built from 14 residues. The CDR3 region is CATSGRYANYGYTF. For the CDR3, the DNA is TGTGCCACCAGCGGACGGTATGCTAACTATGGCTACACCTTC.

The chain employs TRBV29-1 and TRBJ2-1, with 8 bases aligning to TRBD1. Germline trimming cut 6 bases from V and 7 bases from J; bases unmatched to any gene: 5. Germline CDR1 is SQVTM and CDR2 is ANQGSEA. This CDR3 region has 12 residues. CDR3 in DNA: TGCAGCGTCCAGACAGGGGCGAATGAGCAGTTCTTC. It encodes CSVQTGANEQFF.

This clonotype is a singleton in its sample. One end of the junction is discordant with germline, which a read error may explain. CDR3 DNA sequence: TGTGCCAGCAGTTTGGACAGGGTGGACTCCTACGAGCAGTACTTC. The encoded protein is CASSLDRVDSYEQYF. The genes are TRBV5-8 and TRBJ2-7; TRBD1 agrees at 8 bases. The germline V gene encodes CDR1 SGHTS and CDR2 YDEGEE. The CDR3 extends over 15 amino acids.

The chain has TRBV6-5 and TRBJ1-2, with D uncertain. Trimming took 7 bases from V and 2 from J, leaving 8 bases between them. The germline gives CDR1 MNHEY, CDR2 SVGAGI. The CDR3 is 12 residues long. In nucleotides, the CDR3 is TGTGCCAGCACGGGCGGGAACTATGGCTACACCTTC. Translation: CASTGGNYGYTF.

The J gene is TRBJ2-1, the V gene TRBV6-2 or TRBV6-3, with 8 bases that match TRBD1. The germline V gene has CDR1 MNHEY and CDR2 SVGEGT. The J segment lost 7 bases and the V segment lost 2 bases, leaving 4 bases of the junction unmatched. This CDR3 region has 14 residues. The CDR3 here is CASSYTDRGNEQFF. The CDR3, as DNA: TGTGCCAGCAGTTACACAGACAGGGGTAATGAGCAGTTCTTC.

The V gene is TRBV19, the J gene TRBJ1-1, with a possible D match to TRBD1 (6 bases). V gave up 6 bases and J gave up 3 bases, with 17 bases separating them. The CDR3 covers 15 residues. CDR1 is LNHDA, CDR2 SQIVND, per germline (reference sequence). CDR3 amino acids: CASRGWAGVDTEAFF. CDR3 bases: TGTGCCAGTAGAGGGTGGGCAGGGGTGGACACTGAAGCTTTCTTT.